Listed here are 26 T cell receptor beta chains from one sample, sequenced in a study of blood T cells in healthy people across ages. Using a J-beta primer mix together with a sample-barcoded 5' primer, a second PCR was run for roughly 7 to 11 cycles. Each CDR3 protein gets one entry after TCRdb re-called the 5' RACE reads with MiXCR. This repertoire shows just under 900,000 distinct CDR3 sequences, 29% found once; its top ten account for about 18%. The sequencing input was blood. The source of these receptors is a woman older than 75 in good health.

This clonotype was seen at least ten times. J is TRBJ1-5 and V is TRBV7-2, with D perhaps TRBD1 (5 bases). The germline V and J ends were trimmed by 4 bases and 6 bases, with 16 bases remaining between them. Germline CDR1 is SGHTA and CDR2 is FQGNSA. The CDR3 is 15 residues long. For the CDR3, the DNA is TGTGCCAGCAGCTCCCAGTTCGGGAGGGGTCAGCCCCAGCATTTT. It specifies CASSSQFGRGQPQHF.

This clonotype has only one observation. V and J are TRBV20-1 and TRBJ2-5, with TRBD2 as a possible D gene (5 bases). The V gene lost 0 bases and the J gene lost 5 bases, with 16 bases spanning the gap. Germline CDR1 and CDR2: DFQATT and SNEGSKA (reference sequence). The CDR3 spans 15 residues. The CDR3 reads CSARDKRLATETQYF. Here the CDR3 DNA reads TGCAGTGCTAGAGATAAGCGGCTAGCTACGGAGACCCAGTACTTC.

This clonotype showed up just a few times. The chain links TRBV5-4 to TRBJ1-2; TRBD1 is a possible D gene (5 bases). With 4 bases removed from V and 4 bases from J, the gap between germline ends came to 17 bases. This CDR3 comprises 15 residues. Per the germline V gene, CDR1 is SGHNT and CDR2 is YYREEE (reference sequence). The CDR3 region is CASSVRMGQSYGYTF. In nucleotides, the CDR3 is TGTGCCAGCAGCGTGAGGATGGGGCAGAGCTATGGCTACACCTTC.

The table lists this clonotype with many counts. This sequence joins TRBV20-1 and TRBJ1-2; maybe TRBD1 (5 bases). The CDR3 is 12 residues long. Germline CDR1 and CDR2: DFQATT and SNEGSKA (reference sequence). V was pared by 3 bases and J by 7 bases, with 12 bases between. The CDR3 spells CSASAGLLGYTF. The CDR3 DNA follows: TGCAGTGCTAGCGCAGGGTTGCTTGGCTACACCTTC.

This clonotype showed up just once. A much larger clonotype is one base distant, so this may be a read error. This rearrangement joins TRBV18 to TRBJ2-4; the D is unclear. Gene TRBJ2-7 matches the end of the DNA better, so the J call may be wrong. Germline V gene lookup returns CDR1 KGHSH and CDR2 LQKENI. There are 11 residues in the CDR3. CDR3 nucleotides: TGTGCCAGCTCAGCCCCCTGCGAGCAGTACTTC. This encodes CASSAPCEQYF.

This clonotype was counted ten times or more. V gene TRBV5-1 combines with J gene TRBJ2-7; 10 bases agree with TRBD1. Unmatched junction bases numbered 14, after V lost 0 bases and J lost 5 bases. Germline V CDR1 and CDR2: SGHRS, YFSETQ. The CDR3 sequence is 18 residues long. The CDR3: CASSLAIGPGTGDNEQYF. The CDR3 bases are TGCGCCAGCAGCTTGGCCATAGGGCCAGGGACAGGGGACAACGAGCAGTACTTC.

This clonotype has a handful of counts. This sequence may be a read error, since a much larger clone differs from it by one base. The chain is built from TRBV7-2 and TRBJ2-3; D might be TRBD1 (6 bases). CDR3 length equals 18 residues. Germline loops: CDR1 SGHTA, CDR2 FQGNSA. CDR3 sequence (DNA): TGTGCCAGCAGCTCACTCCGACAGGCTCTTCCTAGCACAGATACGCGGTATTTT. It translates to CASSSLRQALPSTDTRYF.

At least ten counts were recorded for this clonotype. This rearrangement joins TRBV19 to TRBJ1-2; D call uncertain. The germline CDR1 and CDR2 sequences are LNHDA and SQIVND (reference sequence). The CDR3 is 15 amino acids. The V end lost 4 bases, the J end lost 4 bases, and 16 bases lay between the germline ends. Written as DNA, the CDR3 is TGTGCCAGTAGTACCGATCTTGGACGGCTCTATGGCTACACCTTC. Translating gives CASSTDLGRLYGYTF.

This clonotype was seen many times. The V call is TRBV7-9, the J call TRBJ2-5; D unresolved. V lost 5 bases, J lost 5 bases, and 18 bases lay in between. Germline V CDR1 and CDR2: SEHNR, FQNEAQ (reference sequence). This CDR3 has 15 residues. The CDR3 DNA follows: TGTGCCAGCAGCACCGCCCGTCGGGTGGGGGAGACCCAGTACTTC. The encoded protein is CASSTARRVGETQYF.

This clonotype was observed many times. V gene TRBV20-1 combines with J gene TRBJ2-3; 15 nucleotides agree with TRBD2. Germline assignment: CDR1 DFQATT and CDR2 SNEGSKA (reference sequence). The CDR3 runs to 13 residues. With 5 bases clipped from V and 8 bases from J, the junction kept 2 bases outside the gene matches. Here the CDR3 reads CSAGTSGGSTQYF. CDR3 nucleotides: TGCAGTGCTGGGACTAGCGGGGGGAGTACGCAGTATTTT.

The V call is TRBV30, the J call TRBJ2-5; 9 positions match TRBD1. The DNA matches TRBJ2-7 better at its end, which makes the J call doubtful. The CDR3 covers 14 residues. CDR1 and CDR2 from the germline V gene are GTSNPN and SVGIG (reference sequence). The DNA for the CDR3 is TGTGCCTGGAGTGGAGGGACAGGGTTAGCCGAGCAGTACTTC. Amino acids: CAWSGGTGLAEQYF.

This clonotype was found a few times. The rearrangement links TRBV7-9 to TRBJ1-2; tentatively, D is TRBD1 (6 bases). Trimming left V 7 bases short and J 2 bases short, with 11 bases between. Looked up from germline, CDR1 is SEHNR and CDR2 is FQNEAQ (reference sequence). The CDR3 is made up of 13 amino acids. CDR3 sequence reads: CASTRTVNYGYTF. In DNA, the CDR3 is TGTGCCAGCACCCGGACAGTCAACTATGGCTACACCTTC.

This clonotype was found a few times. V is TRBV12-3 or TRBV12-4 and J is TRBJ1-6, with D perhaps TRBD1 (5 bases). Trimming cost V 7 bases and J 7 bases, with 17 bases left between them. This CDR3 has 15 amino acids. CDR3 nucleotide sequence: TGTGCCAGCAATTCTGCCGGGACCTTGAATTCACCCCTCCACTTT. It translates to CASNSAGTLNSPLHF.

Regarding this clonotype: A much bigger clone sits one base away, suggesting this may be a read error. The rearrangement links TRBV7-2 to TRBJ1-6, with 7 bases lining up with TRBD1. CDR1 and CDR2 (germline): SGHTA, FQGNSA. This CDR3 comprises 15 residues. The trim removed 2 bases at V and 8 bases at J, leaving 6 bases unmatched. The CDR3 reads CASSLSGQKYSPLHF. CDR3 sequence (DNA): TGTGCCAGCAGCTTATCGGGACAGAAGTATTCACCCCTCCACTTT.

Regarding this clonotype: Mismatch with germline at one junction end may stem from a read error. V usage is TRBV18 and J usage is TRBJ2-7, with 9 bases that match TRBD1. The DNA end is a closer match to TRBJ2-5, so the J assignment may be wrong. CDR3 length: 19 amino acids. In germline, CDR1 is KGHSH, CDR2 LQKENI. CDR3 bases: TGTGCCAGCTCGAGCCTCTCTCCCGGGACAGGGAGAGGCCAAGGGACCCAGTACTTC. Translating it yields CASSSLSPGTGRGQGTQYF.

This clonotype was seen at least ten times. CDR3 DNA: TGCAGTGCTAGGAGGAGGGGCGCGGCGGCTGAAGCTTTCTTT. It encodes CSARRRGAAAEAFF. The chain uses TRBV20-1 and TRBJ1-1, with D perhaps TRBD1 (5 bases). Trimming removed 3 bases from V and 6 bases from J, with 17 bases in between. The V gene's germline CDR1 is DFQATT and CDR2 SNEGSKA (reference sequence). This CDR3 is 14 amino acids long.

The chain couples TRBV6-2 or TRBV6-3 to TRBJ1-5; the match to TRBD1 covers 7 bases. Trimming took 6 bases from V and 3 from J; bases not matched to a gene: 8. This CDR3 is built from 15 residues. Germline V gives CDR1 MNHEY, CDR2 SVGEGT. This CDR3 is CASSPTGSLNQPQHF. DNA of the CDR3: TGTGCCAGCAGCCCGACAGGGTCCCTCAATCAGCCCCAGCATTTT.

The gene calls are TRBV25-1 and TRBJ2-3; 16 bases align to TRBD2. The ends lost 4 bases at V and 4 bases at J; junction bases unmatched: 11. This CDR3 spans 19 amino acids. Germline V CDR1 and CDR2: MGHDK, SYGVNS. The CDR3 DNA reads as TGTGCCAGCAGTGCCGACGGGACTAGCGGGGGGGCGCGGTCAGATACGCAGTATTTT. This gives the protein CASSADGTSGGARSDTQYF. Based on the CDR3 plus reference TRBV25-1 and TRBJ2-3, the full variable domain is EADIYQTPRYLVIGTGKKITLECSQTMGHDKMYWYQQDPGMELHLIHYSYGVNSTEKGDLSSESTVSRIRTEHFPLTLESARPSHTSQYLCASSADGTSGGARSDTQYFGPGTRLTVL.

This clonotype was counted a few times. It may be a read error: a sequence one base away is much more abundant. The chain uses TRBV5-1 and TRBJ2-7; D gene unclear. This CDR3 region has 15 residues. Per the germline V gene, CDR1 is SGHRS and CDR2 is YFSETQ. With 5 bases removed from V and 0 bases from J, the gap between germline ends came to 15 bases. CDR3 sequence reads: CASRYNDGPSYEQYF. The CDR3 DNA reads as TGCGCCAGCAGATATAACGACGGCCCCTCCTACGAGCAGTACTTC. Looking up the rest from reference TRBV5-1 and TRBJ2-7 gives the full variable domain: KAGVTQTPRYLIKTRGQQVTLSCSPISGHRSVSWYQQTPGQGLQFLFEYFSETQRNKGNFPGRFSGRQFSNSRSEMNVSTLELGDSALYLCASRYNDGPSYEQYFGPGTRLTVT.

V is TRBV6-1 and J is TRBJ2-7; possibly TRBD1 for D (6 bases). V was cut by 0 bases and J by 7 bases, with 10 bases left in between. This CDR3 contains 13 residues. Germline CDR1 and CDR2: MNHNS and SASEGT. In DNA form, the CDR3 reads TGTGCCAGCAGTGAAGCTTTACAGGGAGAGCAGTACTTC. It codes for CASSEALQGEQYF.

The chain uses TRBV6-2 or TRBV6-3 and TRBJ2-1; maybe TRBD2 (6 bases). The CDR3 has 17 amino acids. V lost 4 bases, J lost 2 bases, and 18 bases lay in between. Germline lookup yields CDR1 MNHEY and CDR2 SVGEGT. Here the CDR3 reads CASSCSNLAAPYNEQFF. The CDR3 DNA is TGTGCCAGCAGTTGCTCCAACTTAGCGGCCCCCTACAATGAGCAGTTCTTC.

The chain employs TRBV7-2 and TRBJ2-1; 8 bases agree with TRBD2. Germline values: CDR1 SGHTA, CDR2 FQGNSA. The CDR3 runs to 14 residues. With V trimmed by 6 bases and J by 2 bases, 3 bases remained unmatched. The CDR3 loop is CASRDGGAYNEQFF. The DNA of the CDR3 is TGTGCCAGCAGGGACGGGGGGGCCTACAATGAGCAGTTCTTC.

This clonotype was detected ten times or more. This rearrangement joins TRBV7-2 to TRBJ2-3; 9 positions agree with TRBD2. The V and J ends lost 5 bases and 3 bases, in that order; junction bases with no gene match: 6. The CDR3 length is 15 residues. Germline CDR1 SGHTA, CDR2 FQGNSA. The CDR3 sequence is CASSMTSGLTDTQYF. The CDR3 DNA reads TGTGCCAGCAGCATGACTAGCGGATTAACAGATACGCAGTATTTT.

J is TRBJ2-1 and V is TRBV7-2, with 8 bases matching TRBD2. Germline V gives CDR1 SGHTA, CDR2 FQGNSA. V gave up 0 bases and J gave up 7 bases; unmatched junction bases: 5. CDR3 size: 15 residues. The CDR3 spells CASSLAQGGRNEQFF. The CDR3 DNA reads as TGTGCCAGCAGCTTAGCGCAGGGCGGGAGGAATGAGCAGTTCTTC.

This clonotype was counted at least ten times. The chain links TRBV9 to TRBJ2-1, with D hard to call. In germline, CDR1 is SGDLS, CDR2 YYNGEE. The CDR3 runs 14 residues. V was trimmed by 5 bases and J by 0 bases, leaving 9 bases between them. CDR3 DNA sequence: TGTGCCAGCAGAAACGGGTCCTCCTACAATGAGCAGTTCTTC. It specifies CASRNGSSYNEQFF.

This clonotype was observed many times. J is TRBJ2-5 and V is TRBV7-2; 11 nucleotides align to TRBD2. Germline trimming cut 5 bases from V and 5 bases from J; bases unmatched to any gene: 7. The CDR3 contains 15 residues. Germline V CDR1 and CDR2: SGHTA, FQGNSA. The CDR3 DNA follows: TGTGCCAGCAGCACACTAGCGGGGGCAAGGGAGACCCAGTACTTC. As protein: CASSTLAGARETQYF. The full variable domain, with the rest looked up from reference TRBV7-2 and TRBJ2-5, is GAGVSQSPSNKVTEKGKDVELRCDPISGHTALYWYRQSLGQGLEFLIYFQGNSAPDKSGLPSDRFSAERTGGSVSTLTIQRTQQEDSAVYLCASSTLAGARETQYFGPGTRLLVL.